Detailed here is one T cell receptor beta chain. This same CDR3 is encoded by further DNA sequences in the sample. Germline CDR1 and CDR2: SGHVS and FQNEAQ. The CDR3 loop spans 12 amino acids. V was shortened by 0 bases and J by 10 bases, with 4 bases between the two germline ends. Produced via immunoSEQ multiplex PCR; TCRdb's table is partial and in-frame only. The repertoire has some 49,000 clones, roughly three quarters of them found once; the top ten carry 0.75% to 1%. This sample was included in a study of memory CD4+ T cells and cytomegalovirus serostatus. The sort gate was single viable CD3+CD4+CD8-CD45RO+ cells for memory CD4+ T cells.

The sequence came from an adult in good health and CMV-seronegative. The material sequenced was memory CD4+ T cells from blood. The chain carries TRBV7-8 and TRBJ1-6, with D uncertain. The CDR3 DNA is TGTGCCAGCAGCTTAGCAGGCTCACCCCTCCACTTT. The encoded protein is CASSLAGSPLHF.